The 25 T cell receptor beta chains reported below all come from one sample, sequenced in a study of blood T cell repertoires in COVID-19. Assay: immunoSEQ multiplex PCR; the TCRdb copy retains only in-frame clones and omits some. The sample holds approximately 200,000 clones; approximately 80% are singletons and the top ten take over 9.5%. Material: PBMCs or T cells enriched from blood (not recorded which). These receptors all come from a man in his forties who had recovered from COVID-19.

V usage is TRBV6-2 or TRBV6-3 and J usage is TRBJ1-6; 7 bases map to TRBD1. The CDR3 contains 16 residues. V gave up 5 bases and J gave up 8 bases; unmatched junction bases: 12. Looked up from germline, CDR1 is MNHEY and CDR2 is SVGEGT. This chain's CDR3 is CASSPYPTGTDSPLHF. The CDR3 coding sequence is TGTGCCAGCAGTCCCTACCCGACAGGGACCGATTCACCCCTCCACTTT.

This clone was picked up a small number of times. The rearrangement uses TRBV7-3 and TRBJ2-1, with D maybe TRBD2 (6 bases). The CDR3 has 14 residues. The V gene lost 1 base and the J gene lost 6 bases, with 10 bases spanning the gap. Per germline, CDR1 SGHTA and CDR2 FQGTGA. CDR3 in DNA: TGTGCCAGCAGCTTAAGTCCCGGGAGCAATGAGCAGTTCTTC. Its protein is CASSLSPGSNEQFF.

The chain uses TRBV6-5 and TRBJ1-1, with TRBD1 matching 11 bases. The CDR3 totals 13 residues. Looked up from germline, CDR1 is MNHEY and CDR2 is SVGAGI. V shed 4 bases and J 5 bases; nucleotides not matched to a gene: 0. This chain's CDR3 is CASSWDRGTEAFF. The CDR3 nucleotides are TGTGCCAGCAGTTGGGACAGGGGGACTGAAGCTTTCTTT.

The chain couples TRBV24-1 to TRBJ1-1; D is ambiguous. There are 13 residues in the CDR3. Trimming removed 5 bases at V and 4 bases at J, with 10 bases between. Germline V CDR1 and CDR2: KGHDR, SFDVKD. The CDR3 reads CATSAAGGTEAFF. For the CDR3, the DNA is TGTGCCACCAGTGCGGCGGGTGGCACTGAAGCTTTCTTT.

This clone was seen a few times. This chain uses TRBV5-6 with TRBJ1-2, with 9 bases aligning to TRBD1. V was pared by 4 bases and J by 8 bases, with 9 bases of the junction left unmatched. Germline CDR1 reads SGHDT; CDR2 reads YYEEEE. This CDR3 spans 14 amino acids. The CDR3 region has the DNA TGTGCCAGCAGCACCGGGACAGGGATTAGGGGCTACACCTTC. Amino acids: CASSTGTGIRGYTF. The full variable domain, with the rest looked up from reference TRBV5-6 and TRBJ1-2, is DAGVTQSPTHLIKTRGQQVTLRCSPKSGHDTVSWYQQALGQGPQFIFQYYEEEERQRGNFPDRFSGHQFPNYSSELNVNALLLGDSALYLCASSTGTGIRGYTFGSGTRLTVV.

CDR3 in amino acids: CASSLGGQGGQPQHF. The CDR3 nucleotides are TGCGCCAGCAGCTTGGGGGGACAGGGTGGTCAGCCCCAGCATTTT. The rearrangement links TRBV5-1 to TRBJ1-5; 9 bases fit TRBD1. In germline, CDR1 is SGHRS, CDR2 YFSETQ. V lost 0 bases, J lost 6 bases, and 4 bases stayed unmatched. CDR3 length equals 15 residues.

This clone was seen once. This rearrangement joins TRBV19 to TRBJ2-5; 7 bases align to TRBD1. This CDR3 contains 14 residues. CDR1 and CDR2 (germline): LNHDA, SQIVND (reference sequence). The ends lost 5 bases at V and 4 bases at J; junction bases unmatched: 7. The CDR3 DNA sequence: TGTGCCAGTAGTGTTCAGGGGGAGTCAGAGACCCAGTACTTC. Its translation: CASSVQGESETQYF.

The V and J genes are TRBV2 and TRBJ1-2; unclear D gene. In germline, CDR1 is SNHLY, CDR2 FYNNEI. The length of the CDR3 is 12 residues. V lost 2 bases and J 8 bases, leaving 9 bases between the germline ends. CDR3 in DNA: TGTGCCAGCAGTGAATGGGCCCGCGGCTACACCTTC. It specifies CASSEWARGYTF.

The J gene is TRBJ2-7, the V gene TRBV5-6, with TRBD1 matching 9 bases. From germline, CDR1 is SGHDT and CDR2 YYEEEE. V was pared by 6 bases and J by 0 bases, with 4 bases of the junction left unmatched. The CDR3 extends over 14 amino acids. CDR3 DNA: TGTGCCAGCACCGGGACAGGGAGCTCCTACGAGCAGTACGTC. This codes for CASTGTGSSYEQYV.

The chain's CDR3 is CASSLASGPQETQYF. The CDR3 region has the DNA TGTGCCAGCAGTTTGGCTAGCGGACCCCAAGAGACCCAGTACTTC. The V gene is TRBV28, the J gene TRBJ2-5, with TRBD2 matching 7 bases. V shed 3 bases and J 1 base; nucleotides not matched to a gene: 5. Germline V gene data show CDR1 as MDHEN and CDR2 as SYDVKM. There are 15 residues in the CDR3.

In DNA, the CDR3 is TGTGCCAGCAGCCTGACTAGTATTAGCACAGATACGCAGTATTTT. It codes for CASSLTSISTDTQYF. The chain combines TRBV27 with TRBJ2-3, with D possibly TRBD2 on 6 matching bases. Germline assignment: CDR1 MNHEY and CDR2 SMNVEV (reference sequence). The CDR3 covers 15 residues. Trimming removed 6 bases from V and 0 bases from J, with 13 bases in between.

The chain links TRBV19 to TRBJ2-7; 8 bases map to TRBD1. Trimming cost V 4 bases and J 9 bases; bases outside gene matches: 11. This CDR3 has 14 amino acids. CDR1 and CDR2 from the germline V gene are LNHDA and SQIVND (reference sequence). Here the CDR3 DNA reads TGTGCCAGTAGTACTCGGCAGGGGGCACCGCGGCAGTACTTC. This translates into CASSTRQGAPRQYF.

The J gene is TRBJ1-2, the V gene TRBV6-5; 12 bases map to TRBD1. The CDR3 contains 14 residues. Germline lookup yields CDR1 MNHEY and CDR2 SVGAGI. Unmatched junction bases numbered 7, after V lost 6 bases and J lost 8 bases. CDR3 sequence: CASRHRDRGLGYTF. The CDR3 bases are TGTGCCAGCAGACACCGGGACAGGGGGCTCGGCTACACCTTC.

The chain combines TRBV28 with TRBJ1-3, with TRBD1 as a possible D gene (5 bases). Germline assignment: CDR1 MDHEN and CDR2 SYDVKM. The CDR3 spans 14 residues. Trimming removed 7 bases at V and 2 bases at J, with 12 bases between. The CDR3 is CASMPAGTGNTIYF. In nucleotides, the CDR3 is TGTGCCAGCATGCCCGCAGGGACTGGAAACACCATATATTTT.

The CDR3 protein is CASSNWANQETQYF. CDR3 DNA: TGCGCCAGCAGCAACTGGGCCAACCAAGAGACCCAGTACTTC. This sequence joins TRBV4-3 and TRBJ2-5; D is undetermined. Per germline, CDR1 LGHNA and CDR2 YSLEER. The V end was cut by 5 bases, the J end by 0 bases, with 10 bases between. The CDR3 runs 14 residues.

The chain has TRBV11-1 and TRBJ2-5, with 7 bases matching TRBD2. Germline CDR1 and CDR2: SGHAT and FQDESV (reference sequence). The junction had 9 bases not matched to a gene; V was cut back by 3 bases and J by 5 bases. This CDR3 has 15 residues. This CDR3 reads CASSFHAGDKETQYF. The CDR3 DNA reads as TGTGCCAGCAGCTTCCACGCGGGAGATAAGGAGACCCAGTACTTC.

This clone was observed a few times. The CDR3 here is CATRGDQNTEAFF. CDR3 DNA sequence: TGTGCCACCAGAGGAGACCAAAACACTGAAGCTTTCTTT. The V gene is TRBV24-1, the J gene TRBJ1-1; D is unclear. Trimming shortened V by 7 bases and J by 2 bases, and 10 bases separated the two germline ends. CDR1 is KGHDR and CDR2 is SFDVKD in the germline V gene. The CDR3 loop spans 13 amino acids.

The rearrangement joins TRBV21-1 to TRBJ1-4; the table names TRBD1, a call not compared with the DNA. TRBV21-1 is annotated as a pseudogene. CDR3 length: 15 residues. Here the CDR3 DNA reads TGTGCCAGCAGCACCCCGGGACGCAGGGGTGAAAAACTGTTTTTT. Amino acids: CASSTPGRRGEKLFF.

This clone occurred many times. The V call is TRBV28, the J call TRBJ1-1; no firm D call. The V gene lost 7 bases and the J gene lost 8 bases, with 17 bases spanning the gap. Germline values: CDR1 MDHEN, CDR2 SYDVKM. This CDR3 is built from 13 residues. In DNA form, the CDR3 reads TGTGCCAGCAACTTCTGGGGAGGCAGGGAAGCTTTCTTT. Translation: CASNFWGGREAFF.

The chain recombines TRBV7-2 with TRBJ1-1, with TRBD1 as a possible D gene (5 bases). Germline loops: CDR1 SGHTA, CDR2 FQGNSA. Trimming stripped 3 bases from V and 4 bases from J, with 15 bases between. The CDR3 runs to 15 residues. The CDR3 region has the DNA TGTGCCAGCAGCTTCATTGGAGGGGCGGGCACTGAAGCTTTCTTT. It is translated as CASSFIGGAGTEAFF.

The V call is TRBV5-1, the J call TRBJ1-1, with 9 bases that match TRBD1. CDR1 is SGHRS, CDR2 YFSETQ, per germline. The V and J ends lost 3 bases and 4 bases, in that order; junction bases with no gene match: 13. The CDR3 is 17 residues long. The CDR3 here is CASSSLSPGQGATEAFF. The CDR3 region has the DNA TGCGCCAGCAGCTCTCTATCTCCGGGACAGGGCGCCACTGAAGCTTTCTTT.

The V and J genes are TRBV6-2 or TRBV6-3 and TRBJ1-5; D is perhaps TRBD1 (5 bases). Germline V gene data show CDR1 as MNHEY and CDR2 as SVGEGT. The CDR3 covers 16 residues. Trimming pared 6 bases from V and 0 bases from J, leaving 15 bases between. The CDR3: CASSPDRSYSNQPQHF. The CDR3 nucleotides read TGTGCCAGCAGCCCAGACAGATCCTATAGCAATCAGCCCCAGCATTTT.

V gene TRBV6-5 combines with J gene TRBJ2-4; 12 bases align to TRBD2. The trim removed 8 bases at V and 1 base at J, leaving 3 bases unmatched. The germline gives CDR1 MNHEY, CDR2 SVGAGI. The CDR3 length is 15 residues. In DNA form, the CDR3 reads TGTGCCAGCTTTGGGACTAGCGGGGCCAAAAACATTCAGTACTTC. Translated: CASFGTSGAKNIQYF.

This CDR3 reads CASSLSGSNEKLFF. CDR3 nucleotides: TGTGCCAGCAGCCTATCCGGGTCGAATGAAAAACTGTTTTTT. This sequence joins TRBV3-1 (or the pseudogene TRBV3-2) and TRBJ1-4, with D hard to call. The V gene lost 4 bases and the J gene lost 5 bases, with 11 bases spanning the gap. CDR3 length: 14 amino acids. Germline V gives CDR1 LGHDT, CDR2 YNNKEL (reference sequence).

The chain joins TRBV5-1 to TRBJ1-2; no firm D call. V lost 1 base and J 7 bases, leaving 11 bases between the germline ends. The CDR3 runs to 13 residues. From germline, CDR1 is SGHRS and CDR2 YFSETQ. DNA of the CDR3: TGCGCCAGCAGCTTGTCCTGGCTTGGTGGCTACACCTTC. Its protein product is CASSLSWLGGYTF.